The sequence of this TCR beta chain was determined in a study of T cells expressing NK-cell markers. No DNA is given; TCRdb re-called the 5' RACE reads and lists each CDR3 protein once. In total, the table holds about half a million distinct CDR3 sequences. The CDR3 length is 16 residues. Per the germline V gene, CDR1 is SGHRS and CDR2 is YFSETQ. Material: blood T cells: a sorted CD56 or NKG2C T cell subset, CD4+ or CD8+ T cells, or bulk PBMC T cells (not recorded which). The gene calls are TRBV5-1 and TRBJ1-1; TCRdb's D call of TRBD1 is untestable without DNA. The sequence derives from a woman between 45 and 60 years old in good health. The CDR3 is CASSYHGGATNTEAFF. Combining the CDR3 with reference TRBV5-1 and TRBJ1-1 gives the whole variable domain KAGVTQTPRYLIKTRGQQVTLSCSPISGHRSVSWYQQTPGQGLQFLFEYFSETQRNKGNFPGRFSGRQFSNSRSEMNVSTLELGDSALYLCASSYHGGATNTEAFFGQGTRLTVV.